The 28 T cell receptor beta chains below were found in one sample sequenced in a study of breast tumors, draining lymph nodes, adjacent tissues. Samples came from axillary lymph nodes draining the breast cancer. MiXCR, run by TCRdb on the multiplex PCR reads, gives a single entry per CDR3 protein. The sample lists approximately 280,000 distinct CDR3 sequences; around 30% were seen once. Sequenced sample: axillary lymph node tissue. These receptors all come from a female donor with breast cancer. Some clones in this sample may be carry-over from other donors' samples.

Comment on this clonotype: A read error may be the cause here, since a much bigger clone is one base away. The genes are TRBV6-1 and TRBJ1-5; 11 nucleotides match TRBD1. CDR1 MNHNS and CDR2 SASEGT come from the germline V gene. The CDR3 length is 15 residues. The CDR3 DNA reads TGTGCCAGCAGTGGAGGGACAGGGGGTGTTCAGCCCCAGCGTTTT. Its translation: CASSGGTGGVQPQRF.

This clonotype appeared many times. V gene TRBV7-2 combines with J gene TRBJ2-7; no clear D. V lost 1 base, J lost 0 bases, and 7 bases lay in between. The V gene's germline CDR1 is SGHTA and CDR2 FQGNSA. This CDR3 region has 14 residues. As DNA, the CDR3 is TGTGCCAGCAGCTTAGGACCCCGCTCCTACGAGCAGTACTTC. It is translated as CASSLGPRSYEQYF.

In its sample, this clonotype was seen many times. The V gene is TRBV2, the J gene TRBJ1-4, with no clear D. The CDR3 loop spans 14 amino acids. Trimming removed 4 bases at V and 8 bases at J, with 14 bases between. From germline, CDR1 is SNHLY and CDR2 FYNNEI. CDR3 in DNA: TGTGCCAGCAGTGTGGATGGCCCGGGGGAAAAACTGTTTTTT. This gives the protein CASSVDGPGEKLFF.

This clonotype turned up a few times. CDR3 loop: CASSSPDQPQHF. The CDR3 DNA follows: TGTGCCAGCAGCAGCCCGGACCAGCCCCAGCATTTT. The chain uses TRBV6-6 and TRBJ1-5; the D is unclear. This CDR3 spans 12 amino acids. V lost 6 bases to trimming and J lost 7 bases, with 10 bases between them. Germline V gene data show CDR1 as MNHNY and CDR2 as SVGAGI (reference sequence).

This clonotype was detected a few times. The chain combines TRBV20-1 with TRBJ1-1, with a tentative D call TRBD1 (6 bases). Looked up from germline, CDR1 is DFQATT and CDR2 is SNEGSKA (reference sequence). The length of the CDR3 is 15 residues. The V end was cut by 2 bases, the J end by 4 bases, with 17 bases between. CDR3: CSARRSGAASTEAFF. In nucleotides, the CDR3 is TGCAGTGCTAGAAGGTCAGGGGCCGCGAGCACTGAAGCTTTCTTT.

The V call is TRBV10-3, the J call TRBJ1-2; the D gene is possibly TRBD1 (6 bases). Trimming stripped 11 bases from V and 8 bases from J, with 24 bases between. The CDR3 extends over 14 amino acids. CDR1 and CDR2 (germline): ENHRY, SYGVKD. CDR3 sequence: CAEGGTCPSTGYTF. The CDR3 bases are TGTGCCGAGGGGGGGACATGCCCTTCGACGGGCTACACCTTC.

This clonotype was found many times. The V call is TRBV2, the J call TRBJ2-5; the match to TRBD2 covers 7 bases. Germline V gene data show CDR1 as SNHLY and CDR2 as FYNNEI. V shed 1 base and J 4 bases; nucleotides not matched to a gene: 6. The CDR3 contains 15 residues. CDR3: CASSEGVGGGETQYF. The CDR3 nucleotides read TGTGCCAGCAGTGAAGGGGTAGGCGGGGGAGAGACCCAGTACTTC.

Many counts were recorded for this clonotype. The rearrangement joins TRBV11-3 to TRBJ2-7; possible D gene TRBD1, 6 bases. The CDR3 is made up of 13 amino acids. V was trimmed by 5 bases and J by 3 bases, leaving 11 bases between them. Germline CDR1 reads SGHNT; CDR2 reads YENEEA. Here the CDR3 DNA reads TGTGCCAGCAGCCCCGGACAGCTCTACGAGCAGTACTTC. It yields the protein CASSPGQLYEQYF.

A remark on this clonotype: A much larger clone differs by one base, so this may be a read error. The chain employs TRBV12-3 or TRBV12-4 and TRBJ2-3, with D possibly called TRBD1 or TRBD2 (5 bases each). Trimming pared 5 bases from V and 5 bases from J, leaving 17 bases between. CDR3 size: 15 residues. Here the CDR3 DNA reads TGTGCCAGCAGTATGCTAGCAATCAGGGTAGATACGCAGTATTTT. Its translation: CASSMLAIRVDTQYF.

There are many counts of this clonotype. This chain joins TRBV7-2 and TRBJ1-5; D is undetermined. Germline V gives CDR1 SGHTA, CDR2 FQGNSA. The CDR3 is 12 amino acids. V was clipped by 5 bases and J by 1 base, with 3 bases between them. Written as DNA, the CDR3 is TGTGCCAGCAGCCGAAGCAATCAGCCCCAGCATTTT. Its translation: CASSRSNQPQHF.

At least ten counts were recorded for this clonotype. V usage is TRBV19 and J usage is TRBJ2-3; D is ambiguous. V was clipped by 5 bases and J by 2 bases, with 17 bases between them. CDR1 is LNHDA, CDR2 SQIVND, per germline (reference sequence). This CDR3 has 16 residues. The CDR3 reads CASSLDRTDSTDTQYF. CDR3 coding DNA: TGTGCCAGTAGTTTGGACCGAACCGACTCCACAGATACGCAGTATTTT.

This clonotype was recorded only once. The CDR3: CAISETGQGADTQYF. CDR3 DNA: TGTGCCATCAGTGAGACGGGACAGGGCGCAGATACGCAGTATTTT. This rearrangement joins TRBV10-3 to TRBJ2-3; 9 nucleotides match TRBD1. Germline V lookup: CDR1 ENHRY, CDR2 SYGVKD. The CDR3 extends over 15 amino acids. V dropped 2 bases and J dropped 4; count of bases not matched to a gene: 4.

This clonotype was seen ten or more times. The chain joins TRBV28 to TRBJ2-6; D not resolved. The CDR3 runs to 14 residues. CDR1 and CDR2 from the germline V gene are MDHEN and SYDVKM. V was shortened by 3 bases and J by 0 bases, with 3 bases between the two germline ends. In DNA form, the CDR3 reads TGTGCCAGCAGTTTGTTCTCTGGGGCCAACGTCCTGACTTTC. It codes for CASSLFSGANVLTF.

This clonotype was seen at least ten times. The chain recombines TRBV19 with TRBJ1-4; D remains unclear. Germline V CDR1 and CDR2: LNHDA, SQIVND (reference sequence). This CDR3 contains 14 residues. Trimming left V 7 bases short and J 7 bases short, with 16 bases between. CDR3 loop: CASMVRAGGEKLFF. CDR3 sequence (DNA): TGTGCCAGTATGGTCCGGGCGGGCGGTGAAAAACTGTTTTTT. The full variable domain, its missing parts supplied by reference TRBV19 and TRBJ1-4, is DGGITQSPKYLFRKEGQNVTLSCEQNLNHDAMYWYRQDPGQGLRLIYYSQIVNDFQKGDIAEGYSVSREKKESFPLTVTSAQKNPTAFYLCASMVRAGGEKLFFGSGTQLSVL.

This clonotype came up many times. The V call is TRBV6-6, the J call TRBJ2-2; D call uncertain. The CDR3 consists of 15 residues. Germline CDR1 and CDR2: MNHNY and SVGAGI (reference sequence). V was trimmed by 7 bases and J by 3 bases, leaving 15 bases between them. The CDR3 DNA reads TGTGCCAGCAACCTAGGACGAAAGGACACCGGGGAGCTGTTTTTT. It encodes CASNLGRKDTGELFF.

This clonotype was seen ten or more times. The gene calls are TRBV6-4 and TRBJ2-1, with D perhaps matching TRBD2 (5 bases). This CDR3 region has 16 residues. Trimming removed 6 bases at V and 0 bases at J, with 15 bases between. From germline, CDR1 is MRHNA and CDR2 SNTAGT. CDR3 DNA: TGTGCCAGCAGCTTCTCAAGCGGAACCTCCTACAATGAGCAGTTCTTC. Protein sequence: CASSFSSGTSYNEQFF.

This clonotype was counted only a few times. The V gene is TRBV9, the J gene TRBJ2-7; tentative D call: TRBD2 (6 bases). The V gene's germline CDR1 is SGDLS and CDR2 YYNGEE. The germline V and J ends were trimmed by 0 bases and 7 bases, with 17 bases remaining between them. This CDR3 comprises 15 residues. The CDR3 region is CASSVDMGAGLEQYF. The CDR3 nucleotides are TGTGCCAGCAGCGTAGATATGGGCGCGGGGCTAGAGCAGTACTTC.

This chain's CDR3 is CASSLDRAAYNEQYF. The CDR3 bases are TGCGCCAGCAGCTTGGACAGGGCGGCATACAATGAGCAGTATTTT. The chain has TRBV5-1 and TRBJ2-3; D might be TRBD1 (6 bases). Germline assignment: CDR1 SGHRS and CDR2 YFSETQ. V shed 0 bases and J shed 11 bases, with 19 bases lying between them. This CDR3 region has 15 residues.

The table lists this clonotype with many counts. This chain joins TRBV7-9 and TRBJ2-6, with D possibly matching TRBD2 (7 bases). CDR3 length: 16 amino acids. Trimming left V 3 bases short and J 0 bases short, with 9 bases between. Germline assignment: CDR1 SEHNR and CDR2 FQNEAQ (reference sequence). The CDR3 reads CASSLGGPSGANVLTF. CDR3 nucleotides: TGTGCCAGCAGCTTGGGGGGGCCCTCTGGGGCCAACGTCCTGACTTTC.

This clonotype was recorded at least ten times. This sequence joins TRBV20-1 and TRBJ1-2; perhaps TRBD1 as D (5 bases). The germline CDR1 and CDR2 sequences are DFQATT and SNEGSKA (reference sequence). The CDR3 is 13 residues long. Deletions cut 3 bases from V and 2 bases from J, with 10 bases between. For the CDR3, the DNA is TGCAGTGCTAGCGGGGGGTTCAACTATGGCTACACCTTC. Protein product: CSASGGFNYGYTF.

The J gene is TRBJ1-1, the V gene TRBV7-6, with no clear D. V shed 5 bases and J shed 6 bases, with 10 bases lying between them. The CDR3 has 12 residues. From germline, CDR1 is SGHVS and CDR2 FNYEAQ. This CDR3 is CASSQTGSEAFF. The DNA for the CDR3 is TGTGCCAGCAGCCAGACGGGCTCTGAAGCTTTCTTT.

This clonotype was seen ten or more times. The rearrangement uses TRBV19 and TRBJ2-7, with D tentatively TRBD2 (6 bases). Germline assignment: CDR1 LNHDA and CDR2 SQIVND (reference sequence). With 1 base removed from V and 6 bases from J, the gap between germline ends came to 16 bases. The CDR3 loop spans 15 amino acids. DNA of the CDR3: TGTGCCAGTAGTATAGTTGCCGGGAGTATCAGCGAGCAGTACTTC. This gives the protein CASSIVAGSISEQYF.

This clonotype came up many times. The gene calls are TRBV5-8 and TRBJ2-6; either TRBD1 or TRBD2 may fit D (5 bases each). V dropped 3 bases and J dropped 0 bases, with 10 bases sitting between them. This CDR3 has 16 residues. CDR1 is SGHTS, CDR2 YDEGEE, per germline. The CDR3 region is CASSSRGASGANVLTF. The CDR3 nucleotides are TGTGCCAGCAGCTCCCGAGGGGCCTCTGGGGCCAACGTCCTGACTTTC.

This clonotype was observed a handful of times. The rearrangement links TRBV18 to TRBJ2-7; D is ambiguous. Germline V gives CDR1 KGHSH, CDR2 LQKENI. The CDR3 length is 13 residues. Deletions cut 2 bases from V and 5 bases from J, with 10 bases between. The CDR3 sequence: CASSPRADHEQYF. The DNA for the CDR3 is TGTGCCAGCTCACCAAGGGCCGATCACGAGCAGTACTTC.

This clonotype was detected ten times or more. The chain recombines TRBV3-1 with TRBJ2-5; 7 bases are a match to TRBD2. In germline, CDR1 is LGHDT, CDR2 YNNKEL (reference sequence). Losses at the gene ends were 5 bases for V and 5 bases for J; bases not matched to a gene: 5. This CDR3 is 13 amino acids long. The CDR3 is CASSTSATETQYF. The DNA for the CDR3 is TGTGCCAGCAGCACTAGCGCTACGGAGACCCAGTACTTC.

The chain joins TRBV10-3 to TRBJ2-1, with D uncertain. Trimming pared 10 bases from V and 9 bases from J, leaving 16 bases between. The CDR3 consists of 12 residues. CDR1 ENHRY and CDR2 SYGVKD come from the germline V gene. Here the CDR3 DNA reads TGTGCCAGTCAGGAGACTCTCGGTGAGCAGTTCTTC. Residues: CASQETLGEQFF.

Remarks on this clonotype: This may come from a read error, since a much larger clone is one base off. In nucleotides, the CDR3 is TGTGCCAGCAGCTTAACATTGGGTATTGGCGAGACCCGGTACTTC. Encoded protein: CASSLTLGIGETRYF. The chain uses TRBV7-3 and TRBJ2-5; no reliable D call. The CDR3 sequence is 15 residues long. CDR1 and CDR2 (germline): SGHTA, FQGTGA.

This clonotype was seen ten or more times. The chain couples TRBV5-8 to TRBJ2-3; 12 bases align to TRBD2. Looked up from germline, CDR1 is SGHTS and CDR2 is YDEGEE. V trimming: 4 bases; J trimming: 5 bases; junction bases outside the gene matches: 2. The CDR3 runs to 14 residues. The CDR3 nucleotides read TGTGCCAGCAGCAAACTAGCGGGAGGAGATACGCAGTATTTT. Translating gives CASSKLAGGDTQYF.